What follows are 17 T cell receptor beta chains derived from one specimen sequenced in a study of naive CD8 T cells in extremely preterm neonates. Study results and limitations: Relative to older groups, preterm infants had shorter, less trimmed CDR3s with fewer N additions.

Which antigens these TCRs recognize remains unknown. Extremely preterm births at 23-27 weeks of gestation supplied the samples. The table came from immunoSEQ multiplex PCR; TCRdb's copy has only in-frame clones and leaves some out. The sample lists tens of thousands of clones; about 91% were seen once. Sequenced sample: naive CD8+ T cells from cord blood. The receptor set was obtained from a boy who was born preterm.

The chain recombines TRBV27 with TRBJ1-5; a possible D gene is TRBD1 (5 bases). Germline V gives CDR1 MNHEY, CDR2 SMNVEV (reference sequence). This CDR3 has 12 amino acids. V dropped 6 bases and J dropped 2 bases, with 5 bases sitting between them. Here the CDR3 reads CASRQGNQPQHF. DNA of the CDR3: TGTGCCAGCAGACAGGGCAATCAGCCCCAGCATTTT.

V gene TRBV4-1 combines with J gene TRBJ1-6; no clear D. The CDR3 length is 16 residues. V shed 0 bases and J shed 0 bases, with 6 bases lying between them. The germline V gene encodes CDR1 MGHRA and CDR2 YSYEKL. This CDR3 reads CASSQDGSSYNSPLHF. The CDR3 DNA sequence: TGCGCCAGCAGCCAAGACGGGAGCTCCTATAATTCACCCCTCCACTTT.

The chain recombines TRBV5-1 with TRBJ2-1; 13 nucleotides match TRBD2. CDR1 SGHRS and CDR2 YFSETQ come from the germline V gene. Trimming cost V 3 bases and J 6 bases; bases outside gene matches: 3. CDR3 length: 15 amino acids. The CDR3 loop reads CASSSRTSGGNEQFF. The DNA for the CDR3 is TGCGCCAGCAGCTCCCGGACTAGCGGGGGCAATGAGCAGTTCTTC.

Concerning this clone: In the same sample, other DNA sequences code for this CDR3. The chain carries TRBV27 and TRBJ2-7; 8 nucleotides agree with TRBD2. After removal of 2 bases from V and 3 bases from J, the junction contained 0 bases not matched to a gene. The V gene's germline CDR1 is MNHEY and CDR2 SMNVEV (reference sequence). The CDR3 is 13 amino acids. The CDR3 DNA is TGTGCCAGCAGTTTACGGGGGGGCTACGAGCAGTACTTC. Residues: CASSLRGGYEQYF.

This sequence joins TRBV30 and TRBJ2-2, with D unresolved. CDR1 and CDR2 from the germline V gene are GTSNPN and SVGIG (reference sequence). This CDR3 spans 13 amino acids. The V end lost 0 bases, the J end lost 2 bases, and 4 bases lay between the germline ends. This chain's CDR3 is CAWSVTNTGELFF. CDR3 in DNA: TGTGCCTGGAGTGTAACCAACACCGGGGAGCTGTTTTTT.

The chain couples TRBV10-2 to TRBJ2-7; 10 nucleotides line up with TRBD1. Germline CDR1 WSHSY, CDR2 SAAADI. J was trimmed by 3 bases and V by 7 bases; bases with no gene match: 3. This CDR3 comprises 13 residues. This CDR3 reads CASTWTGGYEQYF. As DNA, the CDR3 is TGCGCCAGCACCTGGACAGGGGGCTACGAGCAGTACTTC.

The chain joins TRBV7-6 to TRBJ1-2, with D tentatively TRBD1 (6 bases). Trimming pared 3 bases from V and 1 base from J, leaving 9 bases between. There are 14 residues in the CDR3. Germline V gives CDR1 SGHVS, CDR2 FNYEAQ. CDR3 nucleotides: TGTGCCAGCAGCTTGACGGGACATAACTATGGCTACACCTTC. It encodes CASSLTGHNYGYTF.

Only a few counts were recorded for this clone. The chain couples TRBV11-2 to TRBJ2-7; D not certain. V lost 1 base, J lost 2 bases, and 3 bases lay in between. This CDR3 region has 12 residues. Germline V lookup: CDR1 SGHAT, CDR2 FQNNGV. For the CDR3, the DNA is TGTGCCAGCAGCTTAGGGACCTACGAGCAGTACTTC. Translating it yields CASSLGTYEQYF.

This clone was observed once. This rearrangement joins TRBV9 to TRBJ2-7; TRBD1 might be the D (6 bases). V was cut by 6 bases and J by 2 bases, with 9 bases left in between. This CDR3 spans 12 amino acids. CDR1 SGDLS and CDR2 YYNGEE come from the germline V gene. Here the CDR3 reads CASIGDTYEQYF. The DNA of the CDR3 is TGTGCCAGCATAGGGGACACCTACGAGCAGTACTTC. The whole variable domain, remainder taken from reference TRBV9 and TRBJ2-7, is DSGVTQTPKHLITATGQRVTLRCSPRSGDLSVYWYQQSLDQGLQFLIQYYNGEERAKGNILERFSAQQFPDLHSELNLSSLELGDSALYFCASIGDTYEQYFGPGTRLTVT.

The rearrangement joins TRBV21-1 to TRBJ1-5. TRBV21-1 is a pseudogene segment. This CDR3 has 11 amino acids. The CDR3 loop is CASRGNQPQHF. CDR3 sequence (DNA): TGTGCCAGCAGGGGCAATCAGCCCCAGCATTTT.

V is TRBV9 and J is TRBJ2-5, with TRBD2 matching over 10 bases. After removal of 1 base from V and 1 base from J, the junction contained 1 base not matched to a gene. CDR1 is SGDLS and CDR2 is YYNGEE in the germline V gene. The CDR3 spans 15 residues. The CDR3 DNA follows: TGTGCCAGCAGCGTAAAGCGGGGGGGCCAAGAGACCCAGTACTTC. It is translated as CASSVKRGGQETQYF.

This chain links TRBV4-1 with TRBJ2-1; a weak D match, TRBD2 (7 bases). Trimming left V 3 bases short and J 5 bases short, with 14 bases between. Per the germline V gene, CDR1 is MGHRA and CDR2 is YSYEKL. The CDR3 runs 15 residues. CDR3 bases: TGCGCCAGCAGCCATATCCGGGGGGCCGACAATGAGCAGTTCTTC. It is translated as CASSHIRGADNEQFF.

V is TRBV30 and J is TRBJ1-2; TRBD1 matches at 9 bases. The CDR3 extends over 12 amino acids. Germline V CDR1 and CDR2: GTSNPN, SVGIG (reference sequence). V trimming: 1 base; J trimming: 6 bases; junction bases outside the gene matches: 0. DNA of the CDR3: TGTGCCTGGAGTGACAGGGGGCATGGCTACACCTTC. Translation gives CAWSDRGHGYTF.

This chain uses TRBV4-2 with TRBJ2-7; 9 nucleotides align to TRBD2. The CDR3 length is 19 residues. Germline CDR1 LGHNA, CDR2 YNFKEQ. Trimming cost V 3 bases and J 0 bases; bases outside gene matches: 15. CDR3 residues: CASSQEGVAGALSSYEQYF. The CDR3 region has the DNA TGTGCCAGCAGCCAGGAAGGGGTAGCGGGGGCCTTGAGCTCCTACGAGCAGTACTTC.

V is TRBV9 and J is TRBJ2-7, with TRBD2 identical over 10 bases. The junction had 3 bases not matched to a gene; V was cut back by 3 bases and J by 3 bases. CDR3 size: 14 residues. The V gene's germline CDR1 is SGDLS and CDR2 YYNGEE. The CDR3 loop is CASSGTSGLYEQYF. For the CDR3, the DNA is TGTGCCAGCAGCGGGACTAGCGGACTCTACGAGCAGTACTTC. The full variable domain, with the rest looked up from reference TRBV9 and TRBJ2-7, is DSGVTQTPKHLITATGQRVTLRCSPRSGDLSVYWYQQSLDQGLQFLIQYYNGEERAKGNILERFSAQQFPDLHSELNLSSLELGDSALYFCASSGTSGLYEQYFGPGTRLTVT.

The V and J genes are TRBV27 and TRBJ1-2, with D perhaps matching TRBD1 (6 bases). Germline assignment: CDR1 MNHEY and CDR2 SMNVEV (reference sequence). The CDR3 has 13 amino acids. Trimming removed 3 bases from V and 7 bases from J, with 12 bases in between. CDR3 in amino acids: CASSFSRGSGYTF. The CDR3 DNA is TGTGCCAGCAGTTTTAGCAGGGGCAGTGGCTACACCTTC.

This clone appeared a single time. This chain joins TRBV7-9 and TRBJ1-1; 8 bases line up with TRBD1. The CDR3 extends over 15 amino acids. The germline CDR1 and CDR2 sequences are SEHNR and FQNEAQ (reference sequence). V shed 5 bases, J shed 3 bases, and the junction held 8 bases outside the gene matches. The CDR3 region has the DNA TGTGCCAGCAGCCCAATCGGACAGGGCTACACTGAAGCTTTCTTT. Its protein product is CASSPIGQGYTEAFF.